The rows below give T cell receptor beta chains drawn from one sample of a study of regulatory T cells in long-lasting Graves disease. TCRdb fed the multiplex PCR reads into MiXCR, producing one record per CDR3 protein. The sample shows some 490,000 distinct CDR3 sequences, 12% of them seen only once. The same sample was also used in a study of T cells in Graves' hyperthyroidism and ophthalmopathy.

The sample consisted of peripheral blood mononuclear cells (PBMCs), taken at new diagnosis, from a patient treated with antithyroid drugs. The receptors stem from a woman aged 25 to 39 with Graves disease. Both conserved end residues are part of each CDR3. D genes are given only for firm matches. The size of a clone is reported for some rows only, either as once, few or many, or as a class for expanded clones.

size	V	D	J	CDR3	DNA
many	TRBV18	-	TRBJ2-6	CASQAGAGANVLTF	TGTGCCAGCCAAGCAGGGGCTGGGGCCAACGTCCTGACTTTC
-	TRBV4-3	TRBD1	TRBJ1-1	CASSQEAGGDEAFF	TGCGCCAGCAGCCAAGAGGCAGGGGGAGATGAAGCTTTCTTT
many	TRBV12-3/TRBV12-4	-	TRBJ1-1	CASSFISVNTEAFF	TGTGCCAGCAGTTTCATCTCCGTGAACACTGAAGCTTTCTTT
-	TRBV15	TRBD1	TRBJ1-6	CATSLTTGVNSPLHF	TGTGCCACCAGCCTAACTACAGGGGTGAATTCACCCCTCCACTTT
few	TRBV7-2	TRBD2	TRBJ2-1	CASSWDSGPAYNEQFF	TGTGCCAGCAGCTGGGATAGCGGGCCCGCTTACAATGAGCAGTTCTTC
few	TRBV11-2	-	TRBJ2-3	CASSSPDLFTDTQYF	TGTGCCAGCAGCTCACCGGACTTGTTCACAGATACGCAGTATTTT
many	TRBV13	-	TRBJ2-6	CASSRTTPLGANVLTF	TGTGCCAGCAGCCGGACAACTCCCCTCGGTGCCAACGTCCTGACTTTC
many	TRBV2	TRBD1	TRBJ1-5	CASTRDRGLGQPQHF	TGTGCCAGCACCAGGGACAGGGGTCTAGGACAGCCCCAGCATTTT
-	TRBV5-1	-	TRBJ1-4	CASSLAPSGEKLFF	TGCGCCAGCAGCTTGGCACCGTCTGGTGAAAAACTGTTTTTT
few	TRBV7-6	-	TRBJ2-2	CASSRYTTSFTGELFF	TGTGCCAGCAGCCGCTATACTACTAGTTTCACCGGGGAGCTGTTTTTT
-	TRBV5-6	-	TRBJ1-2	CASSLEGFYGYTF	TGTGCCAGCAGCTTGGAGGGCTTCTATGGCTACACCTTC
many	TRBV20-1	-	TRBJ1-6	CSARHSPLHF	TGCAGTGCCCGACACTCACCCCTCCACTTT
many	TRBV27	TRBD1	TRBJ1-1	CASRDRQNTEAFF	TGTGCCAGCAGGGACAGGCAGAACACTGAAGCTTTCTTT
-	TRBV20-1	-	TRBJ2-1	CSASGASSYNEQFF	TGCAGTGCTAGTGGGGCCAGCTCCTACAATGAGCAGTTCTTC
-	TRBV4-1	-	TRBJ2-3	CASSHDRRVDTQYF	TGCGCCAGCAGCCATGACCGGCGGGTTGATACGCAGTATTTT